This record covers a single T cell receptor beta chain. Its target is unknown. The record originates from a study of blood T cells in healthy people across ages. CDR3 length equals 15 residues. The germline V and J ends were trimmed by 1 base and 7 bases, with 16 bases remaining between them. Germline CDR1 and CDR2: SGHAT and FQNNGV. Next came a second PCR, run for 7 to 11 cycles, which used a sample-barcoded 5' primer along with a J-beta primer mix. TCRdb independently ran MiXCR on the 5' RACE reads; one entry per CDR3 protein. The sample contains under 1,100,000 distinct CDR3 sequences, around 25% of which appear only once. Findings of the study overall: Possibly confounding the expanded clonotype changes was the fact that donor CMV status was unknown.

These data were also filed under a second study, of T cells of mothers and their children. That paper states: Healthy Caucasian mothers, a few in number, and their six children were the donors. Per 15 ul, 1.5 ug of RNA was used, with all extracted RNA going into cDNA synthesis. Detection yielded no persistent microchimeric T cell clones.

Material for sequencing was blood. The TCR comes from a girl aged 2 to 9 in good health. This chain uses TRBV11-2 with TRBJ2-5; a weak D match, TRBD2 (5 bases). The CDR3 DNA follows: TGTGCCAGCAGCTTAGTTTCAGAGGGTTGGGGGACCCAGTACTTC. Protein sequence: CASSLVSEGWGTQYF.